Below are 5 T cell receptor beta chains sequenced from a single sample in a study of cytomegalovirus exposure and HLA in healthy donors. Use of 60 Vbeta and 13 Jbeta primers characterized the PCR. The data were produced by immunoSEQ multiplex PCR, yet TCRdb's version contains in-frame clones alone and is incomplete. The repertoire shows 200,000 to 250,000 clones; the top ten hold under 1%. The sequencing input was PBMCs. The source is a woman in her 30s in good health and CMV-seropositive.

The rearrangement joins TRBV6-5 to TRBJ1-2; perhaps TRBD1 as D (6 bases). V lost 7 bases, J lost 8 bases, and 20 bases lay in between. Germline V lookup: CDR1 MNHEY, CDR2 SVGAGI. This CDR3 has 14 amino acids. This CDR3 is CASTPLLRGGGYTF. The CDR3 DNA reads TGTGCCAGCACCCCACTGCTGAGGGGGGGCGGCTACACCTTC.

The DNA for the CDR3 is TGTGCCAGCAGCTTCCGGGACACTAATTCACCCCTCCACTTT. Its translation is CASSFRDTNSPLHF. This chain uses TRBV9 with TRBJ1-6; tentative D call: TRBD1 (6 bases). This CDR3 region has 14 residues. From germline, CDR1 is SGDLS and CDR2 YYNGEE. The germline V and J ends were trimmed by 4 bases and 6 bases, with 11 bases remaining between them.

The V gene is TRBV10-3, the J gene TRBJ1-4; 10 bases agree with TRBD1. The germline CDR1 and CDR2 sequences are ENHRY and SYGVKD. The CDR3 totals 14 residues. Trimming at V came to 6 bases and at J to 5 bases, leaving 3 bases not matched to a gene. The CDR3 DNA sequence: TGTGCCATCAGGAAGGGACAGGGGAATGAAAAACTGTTTTTT. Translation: CAIRKGQGNEKLFF.

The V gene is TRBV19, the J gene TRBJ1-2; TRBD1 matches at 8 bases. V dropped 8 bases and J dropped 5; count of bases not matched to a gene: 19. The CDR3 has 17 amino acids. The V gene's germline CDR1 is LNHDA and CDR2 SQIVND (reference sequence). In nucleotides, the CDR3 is TGTGCCAGTGGAGTTGAGTGGGGGACAGGACTGGATTATGGCTACACCTTC. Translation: CASGVEWGTGLDYGYTF. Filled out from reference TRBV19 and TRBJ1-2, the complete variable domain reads DGGITQSPKYLFRKEGQNVTLSCEQNLNHDAMYWYRQDPGQGLRLIYYSQIVNDFQKGDIAEGYSVSREKKESFPLTVTSAQKNPTAFYLCASGVEWGTGLDYGYTFGSGTRLTVV.

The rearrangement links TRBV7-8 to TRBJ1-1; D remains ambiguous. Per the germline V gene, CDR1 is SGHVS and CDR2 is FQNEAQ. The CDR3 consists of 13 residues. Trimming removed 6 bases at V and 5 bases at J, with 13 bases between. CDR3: CASRRYSETEAFF. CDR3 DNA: TGTGCCAGCAGGAGATACAGTGAAACTGAAGCTTTCTTT.